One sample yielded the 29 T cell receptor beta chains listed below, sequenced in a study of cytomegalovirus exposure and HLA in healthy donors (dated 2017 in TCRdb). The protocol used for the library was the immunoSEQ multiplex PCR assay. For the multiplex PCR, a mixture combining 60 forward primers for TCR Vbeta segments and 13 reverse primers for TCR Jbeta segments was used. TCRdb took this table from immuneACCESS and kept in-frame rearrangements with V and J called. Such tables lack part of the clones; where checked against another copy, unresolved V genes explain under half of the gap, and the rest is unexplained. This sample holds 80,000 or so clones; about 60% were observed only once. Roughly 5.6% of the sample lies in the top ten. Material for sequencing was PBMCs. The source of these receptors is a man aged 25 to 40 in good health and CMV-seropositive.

The CDR3 DNA is TGTGCCAGCAGCGCCGGGCAGGAGAGGGTCTATGGCTACACCTTC. Amino acids: CASSAGQERVYGYTF. This sequence joins TRBV9 and TRBJ1-2; the D is unclear. The germline V gene encodes CDR1 SGDLS and CDR2 YYNGEE. The CDR3 extends over 15 amino acids. The V end was cut by 3 bases, the J end by 4 bases, with 16 bases between. Complete variable domain (other parts from reference TRBV9 and TRBJ1-2): DSGVTQTPKHLITATGQRVTLRCSPRSGDLSVYWYQQSLDQGLQFLIQYYNGEERAKGNILERFSAQQFPDLHSELNLSSLELGDSALYFCASSAGQERVYGYTFGSGTRLTVV.

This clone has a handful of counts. The DNA for the CDR3 is TGTGCCACCAGTAAGGGGATACTGAACACTGAAGCTTTCTTT. Translating gives CATSKGILNTEAFF. The V and J genes are TRBV15 and TRBJ1-1; tentative D call: TRBD1 (5 bases). V lost 6 bases to trimming and J lost 0 bases, with 11 bases between them. The CDR3 sequence is 14 residues long. In germline, CDR1 is LNHNV, CDR2 YYDKDF (reference sequence). The variable domain in full, with the rest retrieved from reference TRBV15 and TRBJ1-1, is DAMVIQNPRYQVTQFGKPVTLSCSQTLNHNVMYWYQQKSSQAPKLLFHYYDKDFNNEADTPDNFQSRRPNTSFCFLDIRSPGLGDTAMYLCATSKGILNTEAFFGQGTRLTVV.

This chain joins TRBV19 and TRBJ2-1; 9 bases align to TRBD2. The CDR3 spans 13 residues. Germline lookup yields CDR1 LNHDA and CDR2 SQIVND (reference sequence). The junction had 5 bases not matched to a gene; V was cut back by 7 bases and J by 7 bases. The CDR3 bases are TGTGCCAGTATGCGGGAGGGCCCGAATGAGCAGTTCTTC. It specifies CASMREGPNEQFF.

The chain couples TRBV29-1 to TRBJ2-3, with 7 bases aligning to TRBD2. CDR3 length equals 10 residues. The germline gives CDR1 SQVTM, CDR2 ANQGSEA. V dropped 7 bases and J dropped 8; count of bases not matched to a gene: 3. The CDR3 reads CSGWGGTQYF. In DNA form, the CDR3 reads TGCAGCGGGTGGGGGGGTACGCAGTATTTT.

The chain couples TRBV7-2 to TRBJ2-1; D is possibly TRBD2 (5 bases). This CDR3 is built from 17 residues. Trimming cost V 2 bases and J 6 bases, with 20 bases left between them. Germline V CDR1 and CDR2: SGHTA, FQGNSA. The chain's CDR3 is CASSLSSPADLGNEQFF. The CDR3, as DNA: TGTGCCAGCAGCTTATCTTCTCCAGCGGACCTCGGCAATGAGCAGTTCTTC.

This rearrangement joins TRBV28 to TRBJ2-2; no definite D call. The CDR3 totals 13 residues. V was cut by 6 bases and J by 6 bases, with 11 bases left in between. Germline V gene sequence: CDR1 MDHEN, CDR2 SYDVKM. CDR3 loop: CASSWAASGELFF. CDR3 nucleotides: TGTGCCAGCAGCTGGGCCGCCTCCGGGGAGCTGTTTTTT.

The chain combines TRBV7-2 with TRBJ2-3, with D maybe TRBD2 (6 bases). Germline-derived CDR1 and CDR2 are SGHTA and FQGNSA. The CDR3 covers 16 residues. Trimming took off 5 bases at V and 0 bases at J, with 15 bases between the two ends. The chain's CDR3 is CASSRIGGASTDTQYF. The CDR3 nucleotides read TGTGCCAGCAGCCGCATTGGAGGGGCAAGCACAGATACGCAGTATTTT. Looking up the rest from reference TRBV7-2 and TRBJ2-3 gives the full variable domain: GAGVSQSPSNKVTEKGKDVELRCDPISGHTALYWYRQSLGQGLEFLIYFQGNSAPDKSGLPSDRFSAERTGGSVSTLTIQRTQQEDSAVYLCASSRIGGASTDTQYFGPGTRLTVL.

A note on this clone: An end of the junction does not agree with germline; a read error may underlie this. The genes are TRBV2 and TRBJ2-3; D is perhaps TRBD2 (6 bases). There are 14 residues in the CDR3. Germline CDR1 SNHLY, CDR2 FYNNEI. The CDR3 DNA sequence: TGTGCCAGCAGTGAGGAGGGGCACACAGATATGCAGTATTTT. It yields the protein CASSEEGHTDMQYF.

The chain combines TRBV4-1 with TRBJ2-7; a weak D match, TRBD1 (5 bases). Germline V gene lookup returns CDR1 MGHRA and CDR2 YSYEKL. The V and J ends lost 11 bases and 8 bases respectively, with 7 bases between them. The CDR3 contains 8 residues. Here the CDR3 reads CAGAQQYF. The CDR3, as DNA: TGCGCCGGGGCCCAGCAGTACTTC.

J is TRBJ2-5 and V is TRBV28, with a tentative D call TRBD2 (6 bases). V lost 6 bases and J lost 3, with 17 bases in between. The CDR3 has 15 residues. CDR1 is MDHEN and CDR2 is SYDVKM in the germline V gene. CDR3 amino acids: CASRSSGSGEETQYF. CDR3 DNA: TGTGCCAGCAGGAGCTCAGGTTCGGGAGAAGAGACCCAGTACTTC.

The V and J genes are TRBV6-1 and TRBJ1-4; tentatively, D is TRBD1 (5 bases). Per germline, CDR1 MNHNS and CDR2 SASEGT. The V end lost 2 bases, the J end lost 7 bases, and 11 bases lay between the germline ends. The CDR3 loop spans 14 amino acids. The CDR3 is CASSETRVGEKLFF. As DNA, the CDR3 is TGTGCCAGCAGTGAAACCAGGGTGGGTGAAAAACTGTTTTTT.

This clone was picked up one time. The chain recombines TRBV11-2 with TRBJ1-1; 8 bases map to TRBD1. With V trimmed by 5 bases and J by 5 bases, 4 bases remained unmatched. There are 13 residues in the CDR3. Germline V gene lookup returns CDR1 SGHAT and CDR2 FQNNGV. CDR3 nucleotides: TGTGCCAGCAGCCTGACAGGGGTGACTGAAGCTTTCTTT. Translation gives CASSLTGVTEAFF.

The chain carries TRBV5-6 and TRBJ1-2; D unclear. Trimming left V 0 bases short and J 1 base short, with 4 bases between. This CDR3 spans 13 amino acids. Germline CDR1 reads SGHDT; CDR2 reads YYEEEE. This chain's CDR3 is CASSLDSNYGYTF. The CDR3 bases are TGTGCCAGCAGCTTGGACAGTAACTATGGCTACACCTTC.

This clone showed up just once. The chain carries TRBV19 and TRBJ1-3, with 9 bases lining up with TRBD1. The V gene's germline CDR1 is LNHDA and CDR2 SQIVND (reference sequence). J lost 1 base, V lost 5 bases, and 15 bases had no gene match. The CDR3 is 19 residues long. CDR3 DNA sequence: TGTGCCAGTAGTCTATCCGGGACAGGGTCCCCTTCATCTGGAAACACCATATATTTT. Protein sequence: CASSLSGTGSPSSGNTIYF.

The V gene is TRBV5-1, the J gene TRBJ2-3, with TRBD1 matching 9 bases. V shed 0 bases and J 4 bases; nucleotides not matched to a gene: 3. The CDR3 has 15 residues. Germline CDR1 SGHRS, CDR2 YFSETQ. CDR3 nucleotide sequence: TGCGCCAGCAGCTTGGAACAGGGGGCCTCAGATACGCAGTATTTT. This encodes CASSLEQGASDTQYF.

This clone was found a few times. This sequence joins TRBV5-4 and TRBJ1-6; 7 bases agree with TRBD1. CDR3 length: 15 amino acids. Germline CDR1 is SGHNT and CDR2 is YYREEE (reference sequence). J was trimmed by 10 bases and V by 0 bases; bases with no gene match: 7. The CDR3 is CASSLGGQLSSPLHF. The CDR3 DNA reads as TGTGCCAGCAGCTTGGGGGGACAGCTCTCCTCACCCCTCCACTTT. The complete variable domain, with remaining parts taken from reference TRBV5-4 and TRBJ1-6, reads ETGVTQSPTHLIKTRGQQVTLRCSSQSGHNTVSWYQQALGQGPQFIFQYYREEENGRGNFPPRFSGLQFPNYSSELNVNALELDDSALYLCASSLGGQLSSPLHFGNGTRLTVT.

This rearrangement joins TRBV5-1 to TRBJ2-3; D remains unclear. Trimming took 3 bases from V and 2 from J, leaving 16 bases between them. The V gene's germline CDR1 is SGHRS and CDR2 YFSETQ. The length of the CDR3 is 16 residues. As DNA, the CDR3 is TGCGCCAGCAGCTGGCGTGACTCGTCCAACACAGATACGCAGTATTTT. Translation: CASSWRDSSNTDTQYF.

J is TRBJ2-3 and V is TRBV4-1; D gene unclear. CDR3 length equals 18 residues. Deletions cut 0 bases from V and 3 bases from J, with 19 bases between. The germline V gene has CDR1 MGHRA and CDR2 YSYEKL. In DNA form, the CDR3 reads TGCGCCAGCAGCCAAGAACCCCAGCGTAGCAGCCGGACAGATACGCAGTATTTT. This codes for CASSQEPQRSSRTDTQYF.

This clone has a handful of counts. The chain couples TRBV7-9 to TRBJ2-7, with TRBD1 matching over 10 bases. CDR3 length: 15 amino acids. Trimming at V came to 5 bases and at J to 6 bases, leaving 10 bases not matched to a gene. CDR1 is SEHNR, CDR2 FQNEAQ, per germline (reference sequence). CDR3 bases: TGTGCCAGCAGCGGACGACAGGGGGCTTTTTCCGAGCAGTACTTC. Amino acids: CASSGRQGAFSEQYF.

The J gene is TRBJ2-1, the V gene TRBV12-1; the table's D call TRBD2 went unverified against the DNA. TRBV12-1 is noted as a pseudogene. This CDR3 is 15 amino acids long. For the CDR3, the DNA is TGTGCCAGCAGGGGAACTAGCGGGGGGGCTAATGAGCAGTTCTTC. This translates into CASRGTSGGANEQFF.

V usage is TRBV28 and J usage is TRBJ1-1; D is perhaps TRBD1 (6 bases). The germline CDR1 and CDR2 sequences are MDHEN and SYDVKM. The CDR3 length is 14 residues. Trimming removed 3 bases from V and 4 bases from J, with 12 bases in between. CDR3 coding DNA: TGTGCCAGCAGTTTTTCAGGGGTAGGCACTGAAGCTTTCTTT. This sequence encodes CASSFSGVGTEAFF.

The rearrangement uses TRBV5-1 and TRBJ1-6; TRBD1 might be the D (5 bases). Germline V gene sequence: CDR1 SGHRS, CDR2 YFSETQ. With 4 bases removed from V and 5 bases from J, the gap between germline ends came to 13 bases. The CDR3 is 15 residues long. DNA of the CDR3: TGCGCCAGCAGCCCCCAGCGGGGCAATAATTCACCCCTCCACTTT. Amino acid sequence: CASSPQRGNNSPLHF.

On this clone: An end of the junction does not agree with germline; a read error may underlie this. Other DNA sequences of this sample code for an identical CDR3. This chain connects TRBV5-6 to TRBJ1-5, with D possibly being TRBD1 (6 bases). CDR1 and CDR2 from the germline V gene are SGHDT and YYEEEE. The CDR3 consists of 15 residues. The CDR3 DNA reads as TGTGCAAGCAGCTTCTTTGACAGGAACAATCAGCCCCAGCATTTT. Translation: CASSFFDRNNQPQHF.

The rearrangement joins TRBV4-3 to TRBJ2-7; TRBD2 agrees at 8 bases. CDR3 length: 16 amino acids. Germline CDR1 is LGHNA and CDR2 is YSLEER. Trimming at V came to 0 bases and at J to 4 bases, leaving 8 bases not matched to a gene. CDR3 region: CASSQDYDSGTYEQYF. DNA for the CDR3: TGCGCCAGCAGCCAAGATTATGATAGCGGGACGTACGAGCAGTACTTC.

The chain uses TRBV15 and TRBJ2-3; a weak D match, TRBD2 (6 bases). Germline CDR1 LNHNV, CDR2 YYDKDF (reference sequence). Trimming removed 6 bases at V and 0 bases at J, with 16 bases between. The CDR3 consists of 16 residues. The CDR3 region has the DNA TGTGCCACCAGTCTGAGGCTAGCGACAAGCACAGATACGCAGTATTTT. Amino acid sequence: CATSLRLATSTDTQYF.

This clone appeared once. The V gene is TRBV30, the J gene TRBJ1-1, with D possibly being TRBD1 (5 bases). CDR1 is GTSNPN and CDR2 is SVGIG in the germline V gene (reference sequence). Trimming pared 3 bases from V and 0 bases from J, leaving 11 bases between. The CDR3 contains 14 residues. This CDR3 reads CAWRRGYVNTEAFF. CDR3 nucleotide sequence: TGTGCCTGGAGACGGGGGTACGTGAACACTGAAGCTTTCTTT.

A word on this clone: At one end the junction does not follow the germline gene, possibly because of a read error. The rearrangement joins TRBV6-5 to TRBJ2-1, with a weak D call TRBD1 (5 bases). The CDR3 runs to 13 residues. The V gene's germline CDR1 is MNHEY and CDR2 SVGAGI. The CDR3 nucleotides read TGTGCCAGCAACCAGGGAAATTACAACGAGCAGTTCTTC. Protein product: CASNQGNYNEQFF.

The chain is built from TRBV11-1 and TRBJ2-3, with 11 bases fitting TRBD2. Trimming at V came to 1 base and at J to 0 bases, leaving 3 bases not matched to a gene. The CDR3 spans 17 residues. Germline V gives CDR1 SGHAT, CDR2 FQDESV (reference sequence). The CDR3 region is CASSLGTSGFSTDTQYF. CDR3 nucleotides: TGTGCCAGCAGCTTAGGGACTAGCGGGTTTAGCACAGATACGCAGTATTTT.

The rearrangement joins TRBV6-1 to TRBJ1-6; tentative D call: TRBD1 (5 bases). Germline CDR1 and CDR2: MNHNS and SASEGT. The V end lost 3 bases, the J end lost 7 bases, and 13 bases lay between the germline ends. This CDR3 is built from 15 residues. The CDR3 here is CASSEVGGANSPLHF. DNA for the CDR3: TGTGCCAGCAGTGAGGTCGGAGGGGCGAATTCACCCCTCCACTTT.